The rows below give T cell receptor beta chains drawn from one sample of a study of T-cell memory formation after mild COVID-19. MiXCR, applied by TCRdb to the 5' RACE reads, yields one record per CDR3 protein. The table includes over 40,000 distinct CDR3 sequences, 12% detected once. The sequencing sample was made of PBMCs or a T cell subset sorted from them (not recorded which). The receptor source for this set is a man aged 18-30 years who had mild COVID-19 (a few samples of this study predate the infection). Cell type and time point are not known. The CDR3 runs from the conserved cysteine through the conserved F or W. D genes are given only for firm matches. Clone size, where shown, is once, few, many, or a class for clones that have expanded.

v_call: TRBV12-3/TRBV12-4
j_call: TRBJ2-3
d_call: TRBD2
clone_size: many
cdr3_aa: CASSLPQRGGTDTQYF
cdr3_nt: TGTGCCAGCAGTTTACCACAGCGGGGGGGCACAGATACGCAGTATTTT

v_call: TRBV5-1
j_call: TRBJ1-1
d_call: -
clone_size: few
cdr3_aa: CASSPREGLNTEAFF
cdr3_nt: TGCGCCAGCAGCCCTAGAGAGGGTCTGAACACTGAAGCTTTCTTT

v_call: TRBV29-1
j_call: TRBJ2-1
d_call: -
clone_size: -
cdr3_aa: CSVWGATGNEQFF
cdr3_nt: TGCAGCGTCTGGGGCGCGACGGGGAATGAGCAGTTCTTC

v_call: TRBV20-1
j_call: TRBJ2-5
d_call: -
clone_size: -
cdr3_aa: CSASSLAGHQETQYF
cdr3_nt: TGCAGTGCTAGTTCTTTGGCCGGTCACCAAGAGACCCAGTACTTC

v_call: TRBV15
j_call: TRBJ2-3
d_call: TRBD2
clone_size: -
cdr3_aa: CATTAGGLGTQYF
cdr3_nt: TGTGCCACCACGGCGGGGGGGCTGGGTACGCAGTATTTT

v_call: TRBV9
j_call: TRBJ1-3
d_call: -
clone_size: -
cdr3_aa: CASGLRNTIYF
cdr3_nt: TGTGCCAGCGGGTTGCGAAACACCATATATTTT

v_call: TRBV3-1
j_call: TRBJ2-2
d_call: -
clone_size: many
cdr3_aa: CASSQLSRELFF
cdr3_nt: TGTGCCAGCAGCCAACTCAGTAGGGAGCTGTTTTTT

v_call: TRBV12-3/TRBV12-4
j_call: TRBJ2-3
d_call: -
clone_size: many
cdr3_aa: CASSSGAGSFTDTQYF
cdr3_nt: TGTGCCAGCAGTTCAGGGGCCGGTTCCTTCACAGATACGCAGTATTTT

v_call: TRBV7-2
j_call: TRBJ2-3
d_call: -
clone_size: -
cdr3_aa: CASSLLGRLDDTQYF
cdr3_nt: TGTGCCAGCAGCTTATTAGGCAGGCTGGATGATACGCAGTATTTT

v_call: TRBV2
j_call: TRBJ2-5
d_call: TRBD2
clone_size: -
cdr3_aa: CASRQVGGETQYF
cdr3_nt: TGTGCCAGCAGACAAGTGGGGGGGGAGACCCAGTACTTC

v_call: TRBV4-2
j_call: TRBJ2-1
d_call: -
clone_size: many
cdr3_aa: CASSQENGGQYNEQFF
cdr3_nt: TGTGCCAGCAGCCAAGAGAATGGGGGGCAGTACAATGAGCAGTTCTTC

v_call: TRBV6-5
j_call: TRBJ2-1
d_call: -
clone_size: few
cdr3_aa: CASTTGDWSPNNEQFF
cdr3_nt: TGTGCCAGCACCACCGGAGACTGGTCTCCGAACAATGAGCAGTTCTTC

v_call: TRBV5-6
j_call: TRBJ1-3
d_call: -
clone_size: few
cdr3_aa: CASSLKWGAPGNTIYF
cdr3_nt: TGTGCCAGCAGCTTGAAGTGGGGGGCGCCTGGAAACACCATATATTTT

v_call: TRBV4-1
j_call: TRBJ2-1
d_call: -
clone_size: -
cdr3_aa: CASSHRGEKQFF
cdr3_nt: TGCGCCAGCAGCCACCGGGGAGAAAAGCAGTTCTTC

v_call: TRBV7-2
j_call: TRBJ2-2
d_call: -
clone_size: few
cdr3_aa: CASSLDGGANTGELFF
cdr3_nt: TGTGCCAGCAGCTTAGATGGGGGGGCTAATACCGGGGAGCTGTTTTTT

v_call: TRBV28
j_call: TRBJ2-3
d_call: -
clone_size: -
cdr3_aa: CASTRQDATDTQYF
cdr3_nt: TGTGCCAGCACAAGACAGGATGCAACAGATACGCAGTATTTT

v_call: TRBV7-2
j_call: TRBJ2-5
d_call: -
clone_size: few
cdr3_aa: CASSNYRGGVETQYF
cdr3_nt: TGTGCCAGCAGCAATTACAGGGGAGGGGTGGAGACCCAGTACTTC

v_call: TRBV5-1
j_call: TRBJ2-1
d_call: TRBD2
clone_size: many
cdr3_aa: CASSPGTTYNEQFF
cdr3_nt: TGCGCCAGCAGCCCCGGGACTACCTACAATGAGCAGTTCTTC

v_call: TRBV5-6
j_call: TRBJ1-2
d_call: -
clone_size: -
cdr3_aa: CASSIGYGYTF
cdr3_nt: TGTGCCAGCAGCATCGGCTATGGCTACACCTTC

v_call: TRBV10-3
j_call: TRBJ2-1
d_call: -
clone_size: few
cdr3_aa: CAIPYNEQFF
cdr3_nt: TGTGCCATCCCATACAATGAGCAGTTCTTC

v_call: TRBV7-2
j_call: TRBJ1-5
d_call: TRBD1
clone_size: many
cdr3_aa: CASSSYRGSSNQPQHF
cdr3_nt: TGTGCCAGCAGCTCGTACAGGGGTTCGAGCAATCAGCCCCAGCATTTT

v_call: TRBV5-8
j_call: TRBJ2-7
d_call: -
clone_size: -
cdr3_aa: CASSLLGRGYEQYF
cdr3_nt: TGTGCCAGCAGCTTGCTCGGCAGGGGTTACGAGCAGTACTTC

v_call: TRBV7-2
j_call: TRBJ2-3
d_call: -
clone_size: few
cdr3_aa: CASSFRGADTQYF
cdr3_nt: TGTGCCAGCAGCTTCAGGGGCGCAGATACGCAGTATTTT

v_call: TRBV4-2
j_call: TRBJ1-4
d_call: -
clone_size: -
cdr3_aa: CASSQDRTPNNEKLFF
cdr3_nt: TGTGCCAGCAGCCAAGATCGGACTCCTAATAATGAAAAACTGTTTTTT

v_call: TRBV5-5
j_call: TRBJ2-1
d_call: -
clone_size: many
cdr3_aa: CASSFNSGAEQFF
cdr3_nt: TGTGCCAGCAGCTTTAACAGCGGCGCTGAGCAGTTCTTC

v_call: TRBV7-9
j_call: TRBJ1-1
d_call: -
clone_size: few
cdr3_aa: CASSLGVSEAFF
cdr3_nt: TGTGCCAGCAGCTTAGGAGTTTCTGAAGCTTTCTTT

v_call: TRBV7-9
j_call: TRBJ1-1
d_call: -
clone_size: -
cdr3_aa: CASSFLPTGNTEAFF
cdr3_nt: TGTGCCAGCAGCTTTCTTCCGACCGGAAACACTGAAGCTTTCTTT

v_call: TRBV5-5
j_call: TRBJ1-5
d_call: TRBD1
clone_size: many
cdr3_aa: CASSLRGNRGQPQHF
cdr3_nt: TGTGCCAGCAGCTTGAGGGGGAACAGGGGACAGCCCCAGCATTTT

v_call: TRBV7-3
j_call: TRBJ1-1
d_call: -
clone_size: -
cdr3_aa: CASSLSHDNSLNTEAFF
cdr3_nt: TGTGCCAGCAGCTTATCGCACGACAACTCCTTGAACACTGAAGCTTTCTTT

v_call: TRBV29-1
j_call: TRBJ2-1
d_call: -
clone_size: medium-sized
cdr3_aa: CSVSGVNEQFF
cdr3_nt: TGCAGCGTTTCCGGGGTCAATGAGCAGTTCTTC

v_call: TRBV28
j_call: TRBJ1-4
d_call: -
clone_size: -
cdr3_aa: CASSLVGVEKLFF
cdr3_nt: TGTGCCAGCAGTTTAGTTGGGGTGGAAAAACTGTTTTTT

v_call: TRBV7-9
j_call: TRBJ2-5
d_call: TRBD1
clone_size: few
cdr3_aa: CASSLRDRGLEETQYF
cdr3_nt: TGTGCCAGCAGCTTAAGGGACAGGGGGTTGGAAGAGACCCAGTACTTC

v_call: TRBV5-1
j_call: TRBJ1-1
d_call: -
clone_size: many
cdr3_aa: CASSLRGTEAFF
cdr3_nt: TGCGCCAGCAGCCTCAGGGGCACTGAAGCTTTCTTT

v_call: TRBV18
j_call: TRBJ1-2
d_call: -
clone_size: -
cdr3_aa: CASSPVDYGYTF
cdr3_nt: TGTGCCAGCTCACCTGTGGACTATGGCTACACCTTC

v_call: TRBV11-3
j_call: TRBJ2-1
d_call: TRBD2
clone_size: many
cdr3_aa: CASSYGLAGGPYNEQFF
cdr3_nt: TGTGCCAGCAGCTACGGACTAGCGGGGGGGCCCTACAATGAGCAGTTCTTC

v_call: TRBV20-1
j_call: TRBJ1-2
d_call: -
clone_size: -
cdr3_aa: CSARNRGGVKGYTF
cdr3_nt: TGCAGTGCTCGAAACCGGGGGGGAGTGAAGGGCTACACCTTC

v_call: TRBV7-2
j_call: TRBJ2-3
d_call: TRBD2
clone_size: many
cdr3_aa: CASSSEREDTQYF
cdr3_nt: TGTGCCAGCAGCTCCGAGCGGGAGGATACGCAGTATTTT

v_call: TRBV3-1
j_call: TRBJ2-2
d_call: TRBD2
clone_size: few
cdr3_aa: CASSPGTSGGRELFF
cdr3_nt: TGTGCCAGCAGCCCCGGGACTAGCGGGGGCCGAGAGCTGTTTTTT

v_call: TRBV6-5
j_call: TRBJ1-6
d_call: TRBD1
clone_size: -
cdr3_aa: CASQRDRASPGPLHF
cdr3_nt: TGTGCCAGCCAGAGAGACAGGGCTTCTCCCGGCCCCCTCCACTTT

v_call: TRBV7-2
j_call: TRBJ2-2
d_call: TRBD2
clone_size: few
cdr3_aa: CASSQRSGDTGELFF
cdr3_nt: TGTGCCAGCAGCCAACGTAGCGGGGACACCGGGGAGCTGTTTTTT

v_call: TRBV15
j_call: TRBJ1-2
d_call: -
clone_size: few
cdr3_aa: CATSRSDSEGSYTF
cdr3_nt: TGTGCCACCAGCAGGTCAGATAGCGAGGGGAGCTACACCTTC

v_call: TRBV7-9
j_call: TRBJ2-7
d_call: -
clone_size: many
cdr3_aa: CASSLDGTLAAYEQYF
cdr3_nt: TGTGCCAGCAGTTTAGACGGGACCCTAGCTGCCTACGAGCAGTACTTC

v_call: TRBV6-2/TRBV6-3
j_call: TRBJ2-7
d_call: TRBD1
clone_size: few
cdr3_aa: CASSFPLGDSSYEQYF
cdr3_nt: TGTGCCAGCAGTTTTCCTCTGGGGGACAGCTCCTACGAGCAGTACTTC

v_call: TRBV5-4
j_call: TRBJ2-7
d_call: TRBD1
clone_size: few
cdr3_aa: CASSWGTGSEQYF
cdr3_nt: TGTGCCAGCAGCTGGGGGACAGGGAGCGAGCAGTACTTC

v_call: TRBV20-1
j_call: TRBJ2-7
d_call: -
clone_size: few
cdr3_aa: CSARSQHRTAPYEQYF
cdr3_nt: TGCAGTGCTAGATCCCAACATAGGACTGCTCCCTACGAGCAGTACTTC

v_call: TRBV5-1
j_call: TRBJ2-3
d_call: -
clone_size: many
cdr3_aa: CASSFTGHDTQYF
cdr3_nt: TGCGCCAGCAGCTTTACCGGACATGATACGCAGTATTTT

v_call: TRBV4-3
j_call: TRBJ1-2
d_call: TRBD1
clone_size: few
cdr3_aa: CASSQETGVRTGNGYTF
cdr3_nt: TGCGCCAGCAGCCAAGAAACGGGAGTCAGGACAGGGAATGGCTACACCTTC

v_call: TRBV5-5
j_call: TRBJ1-6
d_call: -
clone_size: few
cdr3_aa: CASAAGPIRNSPLHF
cdr3_nt: TGTGCCAGCGCGGCAGGGCCAATTCGTAATTCACCCCTCCACTTT

v_call: TRBV5-1
j_call: TRBJ1-1
d_call: -
clone_size: many
cdr3_aa: CASSLGGRNTEAFF
cdr3_nt: TGCGCCAGCAGCTTGGGAGGGAGGAACACTGAAGCTTTCTTT

v_call: TRBV7-8
j_call: TRBJ2-2
d_call: -
clone_size: -
cdr3_aa: CASQRSKNTGELFF
cdr3_nt: TGTGCCAGCCAACGAAGCAAGAACACCGGGGAGCTGTTTTTT

v_call: TRBV3-1
j_call: TRBJ2-7
d_call: TRBD1
clone_size: -
cdr3_aa: CASSQVRTGGPYEQYF
cdr3_nt: TGTGCCAGCAGCCAAGTCCGGACAGGGGGTCCCTACGAGCAGTACTTC

v_call: TRBV5-1
j_call: TRBJ1-1
d_call: TRBD1
clone_size: many
cdr3_aa: CASSFDFRDRELNTEAFF
cdr3_nt: TGCGCCAGCAGCTTTGACTTCCGGGACAGGGAACTTAACACTGAAGCTTTCTTT

v_call: TRBV4-3
j_call: TRBJ1-1
d_call: TRBD1
clone_size: few
cdr3_aa: CASSHRLYDRDRGRSEAFF
cdr3_nt: TGCGCCAGCAGCCACCGACTTTACGACCGGGACAGGGGAAGATCTGAAGCTTTCTTT